Sequencing of this T cell receptor beta chain was carried out in a study of T cell responses to AZD1222 COVID-19 vaccine. Study at large: Pooling of second doses given at about 4 or about 12 weeks was done. Whole-study findings and limits: Dominant CD4 TCR responses targeted spike regions 160-218 and 743-854. Among spike-specific TCRs, nearly half reportedly target unmutated variant regions.

Looked up from germline, CDR1 is SGHRS and CDR2 is YFSETQ. V was shortened by 4 bases and J by 8 bases, with 15 bases between the two germline ends. This CDR3 is 13 amino acids long. Generated by immunoSEQ multiplex PCR, the TCRdb table keeps only in-frame clones and is missing some. The sample shows over 150,000 clones, about 88% of them seen only once. Of note for this clone: Antigen: not known.

This TCR came from an adult in good health. The chain recombines TRBV5-1 with TRBJ1-1; D is unresolved. The starting material was peripheral blood, obtained on day 0 of AZD1222 vaccination. Here the CDR3 reads CASSPARAGEAFF. For the CDR3, the DNA is TGCGCCAGCAGCCCGGCGAGGGCAGGAGAAGCTTTCTTT.